The 29 T cell receptor beta chains below were found in one sample sequenced in a study of PD-1 blockade in classical Hodgkin lymphoma (TCRdb year 2020). Reading the label with the study, this specimen's time point is: cycle 1 day 1 (C1D1), immediately before nivolumab initiation. Relapse after autologous stem cell transplantation had occurred in all trial patients, and cohorts A, B and C were distinguished by prior brentuximab vedotin exposure. A Miltenyi CD4+ T cell isolation kit was used for magnetic negative selection to purify CD4+ T cells from thawed PBMCs. The library was made by the immunoSEQ multiplex PCR assay. The source is immuneACCESS, and TCRdb retained only in-frame sequences with V and J called. Part of the clones is not carried over; for the studies checked, unresolved V genes explain less than half of this, and the remainder is unexplained. This sample has over 3,500 clones in its table, and about 79% of those were observed once. Of the sample, 4.5% to 6% falls within the top ten clones.

The material was CD4+ T cells from blood, obtained at baseline. These receptors all come from a human donor with classical Hodgkin lymphoma.

The genes are TRBV5-5 and TRBJ2-2, with 7 positions matching TRBD1. This CDR3 region has 15 residues. The V segment lost 4 bases and the J segment 5 bases; nucleotides outside the gene matches: 8. Germline assignment: CDR1 SGHKS and CDR2 YYEKEE (reference sequence). CDR3 residues: CASSTRQGGTGELFF. CDR3 coding DNA: TGTGCCAGCAGCACGAGACAGGGTGGAACCGGGGAGCTGTTTTTT.

Turning to this clone: One end of the junction varies from germline; a read error may be responsible. CDR3 DNA: TGCGCCAGCAGTGAGTTACCGGGACAGGGAGACGACTTC. The encoded protein is CASSELPGQGDDF. The chain carries TRBV10-1 and TRBJ2-7, with 9 bases fitting TRBD1. Per the germline V gene, CDR1 is WNHNN and CDR2 is SYGVQD (reference sequence). This CDR3 region has 13 residues.

This chain joins TRBV2 and TRBJ1-5, with a tentative D call TRBD1 (5 bases). CDR1 SNHLY and CDR2 FYNNEI come from the germline V gene. Trimming left V 10 bases short and J 0 bases short, with 16 bases between. There are 15 residues in the CDR3. The CDR3 region has the DNA TGTGCCACCCGACGGGGGATTAATAGCAATCAGCCCCAGCATTTT. The encoded protein is CATRRGINSNQPQHF.

V is TRBV11-2 and J is TRBJ1-2; D unclear. Trimming cost V 2 bases and J 7 bases, with 17 bases left between them. The CDR3 sequence is 15 residues long. Germline-derived CDR1 and CDR2 are SGHAT and FQNNGV. Written as DNA, the CDR3 is TGTGCCAGCAGCTTACAAACGGGCCTGCCGGCTGGCTACACCTTC. As protein: CASSLQTGLPAGYTF.

The chain recombines TRBV7-9 with TRBJ1-4; D remains unclear. V lost 5 bases and J lost 7, with 20 bases in between. The CDR3 runs 16 residues. Germline V gene lookup returns CDR1 SEHNR and CDR2 FQNEAQ (reference sequence). As DNA, the CDR3 is TGTGCCAGCAGCCCTGATCGTATAGGGTGGGGTGAAAAACTGTTTTTT. Its translation: CASSPDRIGWGEKLFF.

The table lists this clone with a few counts. The rearrangement joins TRBV11-2 to TRBJ1-1; no reliable D call. The CDR3 has 16 amino acids. V lost 0 bases and J 1 base, leaving 12 bases between the germline ends. The germline CDR1 and CDR2 sequences are SGHAT and FQNNGV. In DNA, the CDR3 is TGTGCCAGCAGCTTAGATTTCGGGGTTCGGAACACTGAAGCTTTCTTT. It yields the protein CASSLDFGVRNTEAFF.

The chain is built from TRBV5-1 and TRBJ2-5; 10 bases agree with TRBD1. With 4 bases clipped from V and 5 bases from J, the junction kept 8 bases outside the gene matches. Germline V gene lookup returns CDR1 SGHRS and CDR2 YFSETQ. This CDR3 contains 15 residues. CDR3 nucleotides: TGCGCCAGCAGCCCCGCCGGGACAGGGGCGGAGACCCAGTACTTC. Translating it yields CASSPAGTGAETQYF.

The V gene is TRBV5-1, the J gene TRBJ2-5; D tentatively fits TRBD1 or TRBD2 (5 bases each). This CDR3 contains 12 residues. V lost 3 bases, J lost 11 bases, and 14 bases lay in between. The V gene's germline CDR1 is SGHRS and CDR2 YFSETQ. The DNA of the CDR3 is TGCGCCAGCAGCTGGGGGTACGCGGAGCAGTACTTC. Translated: CASSWGYAEQYF.

The chain joins TRBV4-3 to TRBJ2-2; a possible D gene is TRBD1 (6 bases). The CDR3 has 16 residues. Trimming left V 3 bases short and J 4 bases short, with 15 bases between. Germline V lookup: CDR1 LGHNA, CDR2 YSLEER. In DNA, the CDR3 is TGCGCCAGCAGCCAGCCCGAACAGGGTCTCACCGGGGAGCTGTTTTTT. Amino acid sequence: CASSQPEQGLTGELFF.

The chain links TRBV4-3 to TRBJ2-3, with 9 nucleotides matching TRBD2. Germline CDR1 LGHNA, CDR2 YSLEER. The CDR3 is made up of 17 amino acids. V was clipped by 0 bases and J by 3 bases; unmatched bases: 7. CDR3 sequence: CASSQDPPLAGTDTQYF. The DNA for the CDR3 is TGCGCCAGCAGCCAAGATCCCCCCCTAGCGGGGACAGATACGCAGTATTTT.

The sample holds one count of this clone. The V and J genes are TRBV4-2 and TRBJ2-5, with TRBD2 matching 10 bases. Unmatched junction bases numbered 6, after V lost 2 bases and J lost 0 bases. The germline V gene has CDR1 LGHNA and CDR2 YNFKEQ. This CDR3 contains 17 residues. The CDR3 coding sequence is TGTGCCAGCAGCCAAAGGAGTAGCGGGGGGTACCAAGAGACCCAGTACTTC. Translation: CASSQRSSGGYQETQYF.

The chain links TRBV6-5 to TRBJ1-2; D gene ambiguous. V was shortened by 6 bases and J by 7 bases, with 18 bases between the two germline ends. The CDR3 length is 14 residues. Germline-derived CDR1 and CDR2 are MNHEY and SVGAGI. The CDR3 loop is CASSVDSFSGGYTF. In DNA, the CDR3 is TGTGCCAGCAGCGTCGATTCATTTTCGGGTGGCTACACCTTC.

This clone was seen a single time. The chain links TRBV14 to TRBJ2-7; D is perhaps TRBD1 (6 bases). The V and J ends lost 3 bases and 3 bases respectively, with 9 bases between them. Germline assignment: CDR1 SGHDN and CDR2 FVKESK. The CDR3 consists of 13 residues. CDR3 DNA sequence: TGTGCCAGCAGCCAGGGACACATCTACGAGCAGTACGTC. Translated: CASSQGHIYEQYV.

The CDR3 coding sequence is TGTGCCATCAGTGAGTACAATGGGCATGAGCAGTTCTTC. Residues: CAISEYNGHEQFF. J is TRBJ2-1 and V is TRBV10-3, with D unresolved. V was cut by 1 base and J by 8 bases, with 9 bases left in between. The CDR3 is made up of 13 amino acids. From germline, CDR1 is ENHRY and CDR2 SYGVKD.

This clone was found a few times. The V gene is TRBV5-4, the J gene TRBJ1-2; possible D gene TRBD1, 6 bases. This CDR3 has 15 amino acids. CDR1 is SGHNT and CDR2 is YYREEE in the germline V gene (reference sequence). V lost 2 bases, J lost 8 bases, and 19 bases lay in between. CDR3 DNA: TGTGCCAGCAGCTTTAAGGGGGGCAGGGCTAAGGGCTACACCTTC. Translation: CASSFKGGRAKGYTF.

The V gene is TRBV7-6, the J gene TRBJ2-5; the D is unclear. Between the trimmed V and J ends, which lost 4 bases and 5 bases, there was a span of 8 bases. There are 12 residues in the CDR3. From germline, CDR1 is SGHVS and CDR2 FNYEAQ. Here the CDR3 DNA reads TGTGCCAGCAGCTCTAGAGCGGAGACCCAGTACTTC. Its protein is CASSSRAETQYF.

The chain has TRBV5-8 and TRBJ1-1; no definite D call. The CDR3 covers 13 residues. CDR1 SGHTS and CDR2 YDEGEE come from the germline V gene. V was shortened by 6 bases and J by 1 base, with 10 bases between the two germline ends. CDR3 in amino acids: CASTKDANTEAFF. Written as DNA, the CDR3 is TGTGCCAGCACCAAAGACGCGAACACTGAAGCTTTCTTT.

The chain couples TRBV6-5 to TRBJ1-2, with D unresolved. The V and J ends lost 2 bases and 6 bases respectively, with 10 bases between them. The germline V gene encodes CDR1 MNHEY and CDR2 SVGAGI. The CDR3 sequence is 13 residues long. The CDR3 loop is CASSYRGYHGYTF. CDR3 DNA: TGTGCCAGCAGTTACCGGGGTTATCATGGCTACACCTTC.

V is TRBV11-2 and J is TRBJ1-1; perhaps TRBD1 as D (5 bases). This CDR3 comprises 14 residues. Trimming removed 8 bases at V and 10 bases at J, with 23 bases between. Germline V gives CDR1 SGHAT, CDR2 FQNNGV. CDR3 DNA sequence: TGTGCCAGCGGCTGGGGGAACACGGCTCTTGGAGCTTTCTTT. Protein sequence: CASGWGNTALGAFF.

The CDR3 protein is CASSLRERINTGELFF. The CDR3, as DNA: TGTGCCAGCAGCTTACGTGAGAGGATAAACACCGGGGAGCTGTTTTTT. V is TRBV13 and J is TRBJ2-2, with D hard to call. V gave up 2 bases and J gave up 2 bases, with 12 bases separating them. The CDR3 totals 16 residues. In germline, CDR1 is PRHDT, CDR2 FYEKMQ (reference sequence). Combining the CDR3 with reference TRBV13 and TRBJ2-2 gives the whole variable domain AAGVIQSPRHLIKEKRETATLKCYPIPRHDTVYWYQQGPGQDPQFLISFYEKMQSDKGSIPDRFSAQQFSDYHSELNMSSLELGDSALYFCASSLRERINTGELFFGEGSRLTVL.

The V and J genes are TRBV5-1 and TRBJ1-2, with a weak D call TRBD1 (6 bases). The CDR3 covers 14 residues. The germline V gene has CDR1 SGHRS and CDR2 YFSETQ. Deletions cut 0 bases from V and 7 bases from J, with 13 bases between. CDR3: CASSLARTDAGYTF. The CDR3, as DNA: TGCGCCAGCAGCTTGGCCCGGACAGATGCTGGCTACACCTTC.

The chain recombines TRBV19 with TRBJ1-5; TRBD1 might be the D (6 bases). Between the trimmed V and J ends, which lost 7 bases and 0 bases, there was a span of 16 bases. CDR3 size: 16 residues. The germline V gene encodes CDR1 LNHDA and CDR2 SQIVND (reference sequence). DNA for the CDR3: TGTGCCAGTACCACAGGGATACTTTATAGCAATCAGCCCCAGCATTTT. Translating it yields CASTTGILYSNQPQHF.

The chain employs TRBV4-1 and TRBJ2-7; a weak D match, TRBD1 (6 bases). Germline V gene lookup returns CDR1 MGHRA and CDR2 YSYEKL. V was shortened by 4 bases and J by 4 bases, with 17 bases between the two germline ends. The CDR3 is 15 amino acids. The CDR3 DNA is TGCGCCAGCAGCCCCCCCTCATGCCAGGGGTACGAGCAGTACGTC. The encoded protein is CASSPPSCQGYEQYV.

The chain combines TRBV28 with TRBJ1-2; D is unresolved. V was trimmed by 5 bases and J by 6 bases, leaving 7 bases between them. This CDR3 region has 11 residues. Germline CDR1 and CDR2: MDHEN and SYDVKM. DNA of the CDR3: TGTGCCAGCAGTCCAAGGGATGGCTACACCTTC. Translation gives CASSPRDGYTF.

The V and J genes are TRBV28 and TRBJ2-2, with a possible D match to TRBD2 (6 bases). V lost 3 bases and J 5 bases, leaving 10 bases between the germline ends. CDR1 is MDHEN and CDR2 is SYDVKM in the germline V gene. The CDR3 contains 14 residues. The CDR3 nucleotides are TGTGCCAGCAGTTTGCCGCTAGCGACCGGGGAGCTGTTTTTT. Its translation: CASSLPLATGELFF.

The chain recombines TRBV11-3 with TRBJ2-5; D is unresolved. This CDR3 has 13 residues. The V and J ends lost 1 base and 5 bases respectively, with 8 bases between them. Per the germline V gene, CDR1 is SGHNT and CDR2 is YENEEA. In DNA form, the CDR3 reads TGTGCCAGCAGCTTAGGTCCGACGGAGACCCAGTACTTC. It specifies CASSLGPTETQYF.

The chain has TRBV2 and TRBJ1-2; 9 bases are shared with TRBD1. The CDR3 is 15 amino acids. Germline V lookup: CDR1 SNHLY, CDR2 FYNNEI. With 7 bases clipped from V and 4 bases from J, the junction kept 10 bases outside the gene matches. CDR3 loop: CASTLDRGIGYGYTF. In DNA, the CDR3 is TGTGCCAGCACTCTCGACAGGGGGATTGGCTATGGCTACACCTTC.

The chain's CDR3 is CASSSTGALGFGALDTQYF. In DNA, the CDR3 is TGTGCCAGCTCCTCAACGGGAGCATTAGGATTTGGGGCCTTAGATACGCAGTATTTT. The chain is built from TRBV18 and TRBJ2-3, with a weak D call TRBD2 (6 bases). The germline V and J ends were trimmed by 6 bases and 5 bases, with 30 bases remaining between them. This CDR3 is built from 19 residues. CDR1 is KGHSH and CDR2 is LQKENI in the germline V gene. The whole variable domain, remainder taken from reference TRBV18 and TRBJ2-3, is NAGVMQNPRHLVRRRGQEARLRCSPMKGHSHVYWYRQLPEEGLKFMVYLQKENIIDESGMPKERFSAEFPKEGPSILRIQQVVRGDSAAYFCASSSTGALGFGALDTQYFGPGTRLTVL.

The V call is TRBV7-2, the J call TRBJ2-6, with D possibly matching TRBD2 (5 bases). Trimming stripped 5 bases from V and 3 bases from J, with 11 bases between. CDR3 length: 15 amino acids. Germline CDR1 SGHTA, CDR2 FQGNSA. CDR3 protein: CASSPRTGGANVLTF. The CDR3 coding sequence is TGTGCCAGCAGCCCCCGGACTGGTGGGGCCAACGTCCTGACTTTC.